These T cell receptor beta chains were read from a single sample in a study of beta chain features in type 1 diabetes. The assay was immunoSEQ multiplex PCR, and TCRdb's table has in-frame clones only and misses some. The sample lists under 400,000 clones, around an eighth occurring once. Sequencing input: naive CD4+ T cells from blood. Source of these receptors: a man aged 18 to 29 in good health. CDR3s include the opening cysteine and the closing phenylalanine or tryptophan. Each record gives: clone size, V gene, CDR3 protein. The listing skips clone size in some rows; elsewhere it reads once, few, many or a size class.

abundance: -; v_gene: TRBV4-2; CDR3aa: CASSQDRGRRETQYF
abundance: few; v_gene: TRBV4-2; CDR3aa: CASSQETGNTGELFF
abundance: few; v_gene: TRBV5-6; CDR3aa: CASSLNGRVVTEAFF
abundance: once; v_gene: TRBV28; CDR3aa: CASRTDTDTQYF
abundance: -; v_gene: TRBV6-1; CDR3aa: CASSEAGGQRIYGYTF
abundance: -; v_gene: TRBV15; CDR3aa: CATSLGGGQGFDTQYF
abundance: -; v_gene: TRBV5-4; CDR3aa: CASSFWTHSNEQFF
abundance: many; v_gene: TRBV29-1; CDR3aa: CSTSDRPRRTQYF
abundance: -; v_gene: TRBV6-5; CDR3aa: CASSGYSGNTIYF
abundance: -; v_gene: TRBV28; CDR3aa: CASRDRQRGASYEQYF
abundance: -; v_gene: TRBV28; CDR3aa: CASSLSLAGGIDEQFF
abundance: few; v_gene: TRBV5-1; CDR3aa: CASRTGTGGLGGTIYF
abundance: few; v_gene: TRBV7-9; CDR3aa: CASSLDSYGYTF
abundance: few; v_gene: TRBV29-1; CDR3aa: CSAQSSGANVLTF
abundance: few; v_gene: TRBV28; CDR3aa: CASSLPGGRGETQYF
abundance: -; v_gene: TRBV5-1; CDR3aa: CATRGASYEQYF
abundance: -; v_gene: TRBV15; CDR3aa: CATSSRTGTEAFF
abundance: few; v_gene: TRBV7-2; CDR3aa: CASSLASRLLNSPLHF
abundance: -; v_gene: TRBV7-8; CDR3aa: CASSAGQGHGYTF
abundance: -; v_gene: TRBV5-4; CDR3aa: CASSLDSSNQPQHF
abundance: few; v_gene: TRBV5-1; CDR3aa: CASSSTSGSNEQYF
abundance: few; v_gene: TRBV9; CDR3aa: CASSKTSTDTQYF
abundance: few; v_gene: TRBV30; CDR3aa: CAWRSWNTGELFF
abundance: few; v_gene: TRBV7-2; CDR3aa: CASSLGGGRANYGYTF
abundance: -; v_gene: TRBV6-4; CDR3aa: CASSRGGVSYNEQFF
abundance: -; v_gene: TRBV7-2; CDR3aa: CASSFATGVETQYF
abundance: few; v_gene: TRBV7-2; CDR3aa: CASSSMIGGATYNEQFF
abundance: few; v_gene: TRBV10-3; CDR3aa: CAISAGQGFDNEAFF
abundance: few; v_gene: TRBV7-2; CDR3aa: CASSLQTSGTDTQYF
abundance: few; v_gene: TRBV28; CDR3aa: CASQRGDYNEQFF
abundance: many; v_gene: TRBV4-3; CDR3aa: CASSRNVAGAYEQYF
abundance: -; v_gene: TRBV9; CDR3aa: CASSVSTDSYEQYF
abundance: -; v_gene: TRBV30; CDR3aa: CAWTEGPGTEAFF
abundance: few; v_gene: TRBV4-3; CDR3aa: CASSQGGTSGGTDTQYF
abundance: -; v_gene: TRBV7-2; CDR3aa: CASRPTSGQGHEQYF
abundance: -; v_gene: TRBV27; CDR3aa: CASSFGVSGAQETQYF
abundance: few; v_gene: TRBV10-3; CDR3aa: CAISPSGAETQYF
abundance: -; v_gene: TRBV18; CDR3aa: CASSPSTGSQHF
abundance: -; v_gene: TRBV19; CDR3aa: CASSIDRGPGELFF
abundance: many; v_gene: TRBV15; CDR3aa: CATSRSTGEQFF
abundance: -; v_gene: TRBV9; CDR3aa: CASSGKLAGDWNEQFF
abundance: -; v_gene: TRBV28; CDR3aa: CASQIQGFGYTF
abundance: -; v_gene: TRBV4-3; CDR3aa: CASSQDGRVGIYEQYF